This entry lists 27 T cell receptor beta chains sequenced from one sample in a study of cytomegalovirus exposure and HLA in healthy donors. PCR used 60 Vbeta primers and 13 Jbeta primers. Sequencing was performed with immunoSEQ multiplex PCR; in TCRdb, only in-frame clones are kept and a portion is missing. The sample shows more than 65,000 clones, roughly three quarters of them seen only once. The specimen was PBMCs. Receptors originate from a man aged 40-55 years in good health and CMV-seronegative.

The V call is TRBV19, the J call TRBJ1-5; 7 nucleotides agree with TRBD1. CDR1 and CDR2 (germline): LNHDA, SQIVND (reference sequence). V lost 4 bases to trimming and J lost 5 bases; unmatched junction nucleotides: 8. The CDR3 is 15 amino acids. The CDR3 bases are TGTGCCAGTAGTACCGACAGGGAAGGAGATCAGCCCCAGCATTTT. It translates to CASSTDREGDQPQHF.

CDR3 sequence (DNA): TGTGCCAGCAGCCTTGACCGGGACAGGGGGCCCAACGAGCAGTACTTC. Translation gives CASSLDRDRGPNEQYF. The chain combines TRBV9 with TRBJ2-7; 12 positions agree with TRBD1. The ends lost 4 bases at V and 5 bases at J; junction bases unmatched: 10. This CDR3 has 16 amino acids. Germline-derived CDR1 and CDR2 are SGDLS and YYNGEE.

This chain joins TRBV9 and TRBJ1-1, with a possible D match to TRBD1 (5 bases). Trimming pared 0 bases from V and 1 base from J, leaving 13 bases between. Germline CDR1 reads SGDLS; CDR2 reads YYNGEE. This CDR3 is built from 16 residues. In nucleotides, the CDR3 is TGTGCCAGCAGCGTAGCTCCCGTCAGGGCGAACACTGAAGCTTTCTTT. This encodes CASSVAPVRANTEAFF. Complete variable domain (other parts from reference TRBV9 and TRBJ1-1): DSGVTQTPKHLITATGQRVTLRCSPRSGDLSVYWYQQSLDQGLQFLIQYYNGEERAKGNILERFSAQQFPDLHSELNLSSLELGDSALYFCASSVAPVRANTEAFFGQGTRLTVV.

The chain combines TRBV4-1 with TRBJ2-1; 9 bases line up with TRBD2. V lost 1 base and J lost 10; bases outside the gene matches: 14. The CDR3 is 17 amino acids. Germline V gene lookup returns CDR1 MGHRA and CDR2 YSYEKL. The CDR3 bases are TGCGCCAGCAGCCAAGTAGATATGGGACTAGCAAAAGGAGAGCAGTTCTTC. It codes for CASSQVDMGLAKGEQFF.

The chain couples TRBV6-5 to TRBJ1-2; perhaps TRBD1 as D (6 bases). Between the trimmed V and J ends, which lost 10 bases and 4 bases, there was a span of 19 bases. The length of the CDR3 is 14 residues. Germline V lookup: CDR1 MNHEY, CDR2 SVGAGI. The CDR3 coding sequence is TGTGCCACCCGGGACCGGGACATAGTCTATGGCTACACCTTC. This gives the protein CATRDRDIVYGYTF.

The gene calls are TRBV28 and TRBJ2-7, with a possible D match to TRBD1 (6 bases). The CDR3 loop spans 14 amino acids. The V end lost 2 bases, the J end lost 4 bases, and 12 bases lay between the germline ends. CDR1 is MDHEN and CDR2 is SYDVKM in the germline V gene. The chain's CDR3 is CASSLGGFLYEQYF. The CDR3 bases are TGTGCCAGCAGTTTAGGGGGCTTCCTATACGAGCAGTACTTC. Supplemented by reference TRBV28 and TRBJ2-7, the full variable domain reads DVKVTQSSRYLVKRTGEKVFLECVQDMDHENMFWYRQDPGLGLRLIYFSYDVKMKEKGDIPEGYSVSREKKERFSLILESASTNQTSMYLCASSLGGFLYEQYFGPGTRLTVT.

This clone was picked up a small number of times. This rearrangement joins TRBV4-3 to TRBJ1-2; D call uncertain. Trimming shortened V by 1 base and J by 2 bases, and 14 bases separated the two germline ends. The CDR3 is 16 residues long. Germline V gene sequence: CDR1 LGHNA, CDR2 YSLEER. CDR3 DNA sequence: TGCGCCAGCAGCCAAGTTCCTCCGAGTCGGAACTATGGCTACACCTTC. It specifies CASSQVPPSRNYGYTF.

The V and J genes are TRBV20-1 and TRBJ2-1; no clear D gene. The CDR3 extends over 10 amino acids. Germline V gives CDR1 DFQATT, CDR2 SNEGSKA (reference sequence). Deletions cut 1 base from V and 10 bases from J, with 5 bases between. CDR3 in DNA: TGCAGTGCTAGAGTTCCGGAGCAGTTCTTC. Translated: CSARVPEQFF.

The rearrangement joins TRBV6-6 to TRBJ2-3; 8 nucleotides align to TRBD1. Germline V CDR1 and CDR2: MNHNY, SVGAGI (reference sequence). This CDR3 has 14 residues. V lost 3 bases, J lost 4 bases, and 3 bases stayed unmatched. CDR3 loop: CASSYTGQADTQYF. The DNA of the CDR3 is TGTGCCAGCAGTTATACGGGACAGGCAGATACGCAGTATTTT.

This clone was seen once. The chain couples TRBV28 to TRBJ1-4; no clear D. Germline V lookup: CDR1 MDHEN, CDR2 SYDVKM. Trimming left V 1 base short and J 7 bases short, with 10 bases between. The CDR3 has 14 amino acids. CDR3 in amino acids: CASSLSGLGEKLFF. Here the CDR3 DNA reads TGTGCCAGCAGTTTATCGGGGTTAGGTGAAAAACTGTTTTTT.

V gene TRBV27 combines with J gene TRBJ2-7, with unresolved D. Trimming shortened V by 2 bases and J by 2 bases, and 7 bases separated the two germline ends. CDR3 length: 13 residues. In germline, CDR1 is MNHEY, CDR2 SMNVEV (reference sequence). CDR3 nucleotides: TGTGCCAGCAGTTTAGGAGTAACCTACGAGCAGTACTTC. Its translation is CASSLGVTYEQYF.

J is TRBJ1-3 and V is TRBV5-4; D is ambiguous. From germline, CDR1 is SGHNT and CDR2 YYREEE (reference sequence). This CDR3 spans 15 amino acids. V was cut by 4 bases and J by 4 bases, with 15 bases left in between. The CDR3 bases are TGTGCCAGCAGCGGCACGGGTCCCATGGGAAACACCATATATTTT. The encoded protein is CASSGTGPMGNTIYF.

V gene TRBV11-2 combines with J gene TRBJ2-7; D remains ambiguous. The CDR3 contains 14 residues. Deletions cut 5 bases from V and 4 bases from J, with 15 bases between. Germline V gene lookup returns CDR1 SGHAT and CDR2 FQNNGV. This CDR3 reads CASSPLVSVYEQYF. The CDR3 DNA follows: TGTGCCAGCAGCCCCCTGGTGAGTGTGTACGAGCAGTACTTC.

This rearrangement joins TRBV9 to TRBJ1-5; D remains unclear. The CDR3 is 14 amino acids. Germline CDR1 is SGDLS and CDR2 is YYNGEE. Trimming took 3 bases from V and 11 from J, leaving 18 bases between them. In DNA, the CDR3 is TGTGCCAGCAGCGCCTTGGGTGAGGGCGGCGCCCAGCATTTT. Protein sequence: CASSALGEGGAQHF.

This chain joins TRBV7-2 and TRBJ1-3; D unclear. Germline V lookup: CDR1 SGHTA, CDR2 FQGNSA. This CDR3 spans 15 amino acids. V was pared by 5 bases and J by 0 bases, with 11 bases between. The DNA for the CDR3 is TGTGCCAGCAGCGCCCGATATAGCTCTGGAAACACCATATATTTT. Protein product: CASSARYSSGNTIYF. The full variable domain, in which reference TRBV7-2 and TRBJ1-3 provide the parts outside the CDR3, is GAGVSQSPSNKVTEKGKDVELRCDPISGHTALYWYRQSLGQGLEFLIYFQGNSAPDKSGLPSDRFSAERTGGSVSTLTIQRTQQEDSAVYLCASSARYSSGNTIYFGEGSWLTVV.

V usage is TRBV5-1 and J usage is TRBJ1-2; D remains unclear. V was trimmed by 3 bases and J by 8 bases, leaving 20 bases between them. The CDR3 has 15 residues. Germline CDR1 and CDR2: SGHRS and YFSETQ. This CDR3 is CASSSTLFSTVGYTF. CDR3 nucleotides: TGCGCCAGCAGCTCGACATTATTTTCGACGGTCGGCTACACCTTC.

This chain links TRBV6-5 with TRBJ2-7; TRBD2 matches 7 bases. The CDR3 runs 13 residues. The ends lost 6 bases at V and 8 bases at J; junction bases unmatched: 10. CDR1 is MNHEY, CDR2 SVGAGI, per germline. As DNA, the CDR3 is TGTGCCAGCAGACTGGGGCCGGGGGGTAAGCAGTACTTC. It specifies CASRLGPGGKQYF.

This clone appeared a few times. CDR3 sequence reads: CASRQGNQPQHF. CDR3 nucleotide sequence: TGTGCCAGCAGGCAGGGCAATCAGCCCCAGCATTTT. The gene calls are TRBV27 and TRBJ1-5; the D is unclear. V was shortened by 6 bases and J by 2 bases, with 5 bases between the two germline ends. Germline loops: CDR1 MNHEY, CDR2 SMNVEV (reference sequence). There are 12 residues in the CDR3.

The chain combines TRBV5-4 with TRBJ2-3, with 8 bases fitting TRBD2. Germline CDR1 SGHNT, CDR2 YYREEE (reference sequence). The CDR3 is 15 residues long. The trim removed 4 bases at V and 10 bases at J, leaving 14 bases unmatched. The CDR3 DNA follows: TGTGCCAGCAGCCGGGGGGGCGTCCTTGGCTTCGCGCAGTATTTT. As protein: CASSRGGVLGFAQYF.

Worth noting for this clone: The sample holds other DNA sequences that translate to the same CDR3. The genes are TRBV7-3 and TRBJ1-1; 8 nucleotides agree with TRBD1. The CDR3 sequence is 14 residues long. Looked up from germline, CDR1 is SGHTA and CDR2 is FQGTGA. V shed 4 bases, J shed 1 base, and the junction held 2 bases outside the gene matches. In nucleotides, the CDR3 is TGTGCCAGCAGCTCAGGACAGGGGAACACTGAAGCTTTCTTT. Translated, it gives CASSSGQGNTEAFF.

V gene TRBV5-1 combines with J gene TRBJ2-3; D not resolved. This CDR3 region has 16 residues. CDR1 SGHRS and CDR2 YFSETQ come from the germline V gene. V lost 0 bases to trimming and J lost 2 bases, with 13 bases between them. The CDR3 here is CASSLVQRPPTDTQYF. DNA for the CDR3: TGCGCCAGCAGCTTGGTACAGAGACCCCCCACAGATACGCAGTATTTT.

The genes are TRBV5-4 and TRBJ2-5, with TRBD2 matching over 11 bases. This CDR3 comprises 17 residues. Germline V lookup: CDR1 SGHNT, CDR2 YYREEE (reference sequence). V lost 4 bases to trimming and J lost 1 base; unmatched junction nucleotides: 9. The CDR3 DNA sequence: TGTGCCAGCAGCACGCCCAATAGCGGGGGGGCCCAAGAGACCCAGTACTTC. This translates into CASSTPNSGGAQETQYF.

The V call is TRBV27, the J call TRBJ2-7; the D gene is possibly TRBD1 (6 bases). The germline V gene has CDR1 MNHEY and CDR2 SMNVEV (reference sequence). This CDR3 is built from 14 residues. Deletions cut 3 bases from V and 2 bases from J, with 11 bases between. The CDR3 DNA sequence: TGTGCCAGCAGTTTGCAGGGGCGGCCCTACGAGCAGTACTTC. Encoded protein: CASSLQGRPYEQYF.

The rearrangement joins TRBV11-2 to TRBJ1-2, with TRBD1 identical over 11 bases. Germline CDR1 and CDR2: SGHAT and FQNNGV. Germline trimming cut 7 bases from V and 4 bases from J; bases unmatched to any gene: 8. The CDR3 has 15 residues. CDR3 sequence: CASTAPGTGGYGYTF. DNA for the CDR3: TGTGCCAGCACGGCCCCCGGGACAGGGGGCTATGGCTACACCTTC. Full variable domain (outside the CDR3, taken from reference TRBV11-2 and TRBJ1-2): EAGVAQSPRYKIIEKRQSVAFWCNPISGHATLYWYQQILGQGPKLLIQFQNNGVVDDSQLPKDRFSAERLKGVDSTLKIQPAKLEDSAVYLCASTAPGTGGYGYTFGSGTRLTVV.

This sequence joins TRBV9 and TRBJ1-4, with TRBD1 identical over 9 bases. V shed 3 bases, J shed 4 bases, and the junction held 13 bases outside the gene matches. From germline, CDR1 is SGDLS and CDR2 YYNGEE. This CDR3 spans 18 amino acids. The chain's CDR3 is CASSGHRGPSRLNEKLFF. The CDR3 DNA reads TGTGCCAGCAGCGGGCACAGGGGGCCCTCTCGACTTAATGAAAAACTGTTTTTT. Full variable domain (remainder filled in from reference TRBV9 and TRBJ1-4): DSGVTQTPKHLITATGQRVTLRCSPRSGDLSVYWYQQSLDQGLQFLIQYYNGEERAKGNILERFSAQQFPDLHSELNLSSLELGDSALYFCASSGHRGPSRLNEKLFFGSGTQLSVL.

The chain has TRBV4-2 and TRBJ2-3, with 8 positions matching TRBD1. Looked up from germline, CDR1 is LGHNA and CDR2 is YNFKEQ. CDR3 length equals 18 residues. With V trimmed by 4 bases and J by 2 bases, 14 bases remained unmatched. In DNA form, the CDR3 reads TGTGCCAGCAGCCCGATGGGAACAGGGGGATCCACCACAGATACGCAGTATTTT. Protein product: CASSPMGTGGSTTDTQYF.

The chain carries TRBV5-1 and TRBJ2-1, with 15 nucleotides matching TRBD2. V lost 3 bases to trimming and J lost 1 base; unmatched junction nucleotides: 5. Germline CDR1 SGHRS, CDR2 YFSETQ. The CDR3 totals 18 residues. The CDR3 bases are TGCGCCAGCAGCTCTACCGGGACTAGCGGGGGGTCCTACAATGAGCAGTTCTTC. Encoded protein: CASSSTGTSGGSYNEQFF.